Below, one TCR beta chain is given with its context. Assay: immunoSEQ multiplex PCR; the TCRdb copy retains only in-frame clones and omits some. The sample holds some 250,000 clones, around 83% seen once. The sample is drawn from a study of blood T cell repertoires in COVID-19. Overall study context: The United States, Italy and Spain provided the acute and convalescent COVID-19 samples. T cells, B-cell-depleted T cells, or PBMCs provided the cDNA or gDNA that served as material.

CDR3 length: 14 amino acids. Looked up from germline, CDR1 is SNHLY and CDR2 is FYNNEI. The germline V and J ends were trimmed by 1 base and 5 bases, with 9 bases remaining between them. The sample taken for sequencing was peripheral blood. This receptor was identified in a man aged 25-45 years who had recovered from COVID-19. The rearrangement uses TRBV2 and TRBJ1-5; perhaps TRBD1 as D (6 bases). The CDR3 sequence is CASSEGDIYQPQHF. The DNA of the CDR3 is TGTGCCAGCAGTGAAGGGGACATCTATCAGCCCCAGCATTTT.